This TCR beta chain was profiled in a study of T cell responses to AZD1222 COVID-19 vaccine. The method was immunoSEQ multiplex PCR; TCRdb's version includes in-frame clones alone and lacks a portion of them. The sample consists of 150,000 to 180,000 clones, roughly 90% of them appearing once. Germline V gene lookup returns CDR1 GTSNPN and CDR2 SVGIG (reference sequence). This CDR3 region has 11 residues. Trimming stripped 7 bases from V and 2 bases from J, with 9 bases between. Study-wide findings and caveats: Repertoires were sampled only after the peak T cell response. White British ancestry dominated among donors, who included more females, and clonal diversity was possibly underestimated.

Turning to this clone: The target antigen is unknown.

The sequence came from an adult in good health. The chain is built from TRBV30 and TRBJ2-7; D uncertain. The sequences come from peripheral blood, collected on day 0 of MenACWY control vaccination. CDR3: CASVWAYEQYF. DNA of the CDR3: TGTGCCTCGGTCTGGGCCTACGAGCAGTACTTC.